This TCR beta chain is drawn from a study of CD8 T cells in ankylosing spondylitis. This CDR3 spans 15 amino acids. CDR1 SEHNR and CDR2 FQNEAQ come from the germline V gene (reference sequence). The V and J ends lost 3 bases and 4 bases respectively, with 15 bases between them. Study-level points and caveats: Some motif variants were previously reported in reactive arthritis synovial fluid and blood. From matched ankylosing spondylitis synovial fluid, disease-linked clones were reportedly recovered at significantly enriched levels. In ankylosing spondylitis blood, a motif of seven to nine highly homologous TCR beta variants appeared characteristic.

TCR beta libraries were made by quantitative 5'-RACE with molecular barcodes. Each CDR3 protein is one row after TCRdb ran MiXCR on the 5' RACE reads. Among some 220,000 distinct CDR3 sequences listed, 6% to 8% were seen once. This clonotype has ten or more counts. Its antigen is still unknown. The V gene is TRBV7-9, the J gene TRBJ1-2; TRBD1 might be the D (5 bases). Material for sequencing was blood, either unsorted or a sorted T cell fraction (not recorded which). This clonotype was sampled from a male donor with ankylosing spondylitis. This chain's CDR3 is CASSFQGAMGYGYTF. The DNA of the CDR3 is TGTGCCAGCAGCTTTCAGGGAGCGATGGGCTATGGCTACACCTTC.